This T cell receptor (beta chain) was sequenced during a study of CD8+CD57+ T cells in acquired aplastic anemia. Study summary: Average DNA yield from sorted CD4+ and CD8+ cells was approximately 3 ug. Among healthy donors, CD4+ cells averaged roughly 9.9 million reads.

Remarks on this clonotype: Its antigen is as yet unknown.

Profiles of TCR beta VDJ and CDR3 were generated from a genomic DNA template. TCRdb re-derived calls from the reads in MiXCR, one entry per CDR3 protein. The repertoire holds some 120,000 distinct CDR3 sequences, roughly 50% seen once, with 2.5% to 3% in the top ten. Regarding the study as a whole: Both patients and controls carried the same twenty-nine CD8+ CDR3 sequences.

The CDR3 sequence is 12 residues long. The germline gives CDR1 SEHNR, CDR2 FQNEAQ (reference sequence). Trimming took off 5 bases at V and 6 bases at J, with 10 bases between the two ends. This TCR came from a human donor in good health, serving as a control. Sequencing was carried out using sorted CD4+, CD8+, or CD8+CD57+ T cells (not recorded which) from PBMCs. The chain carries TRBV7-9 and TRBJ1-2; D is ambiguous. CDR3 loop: CASSLTRNGYTF. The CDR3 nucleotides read TGTGCCAGCAGCCTCACTCGGAATGGCTACACCTTC.